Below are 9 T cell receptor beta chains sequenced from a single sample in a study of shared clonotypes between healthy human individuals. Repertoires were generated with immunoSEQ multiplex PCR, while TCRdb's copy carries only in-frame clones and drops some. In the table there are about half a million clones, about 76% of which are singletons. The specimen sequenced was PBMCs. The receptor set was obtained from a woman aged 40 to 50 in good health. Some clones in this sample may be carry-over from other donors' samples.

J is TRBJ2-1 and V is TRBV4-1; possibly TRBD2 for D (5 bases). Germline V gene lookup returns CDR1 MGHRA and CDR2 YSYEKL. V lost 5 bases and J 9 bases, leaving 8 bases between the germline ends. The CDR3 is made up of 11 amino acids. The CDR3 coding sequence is TGCGCCAGCAGCTACACTAGTGAGCAGTTCTTC. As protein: CASSYTSEQFF.

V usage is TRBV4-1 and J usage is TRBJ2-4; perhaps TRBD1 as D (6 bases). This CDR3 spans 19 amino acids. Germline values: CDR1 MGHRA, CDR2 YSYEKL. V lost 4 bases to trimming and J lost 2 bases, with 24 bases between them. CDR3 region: CASSPSRDASRGSKNIQYF. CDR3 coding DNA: TGCGCCAGCAGCCCCTCCCGGGACGCAAGTAGGGGGTCCAAAAACATTCAGTACTTC.

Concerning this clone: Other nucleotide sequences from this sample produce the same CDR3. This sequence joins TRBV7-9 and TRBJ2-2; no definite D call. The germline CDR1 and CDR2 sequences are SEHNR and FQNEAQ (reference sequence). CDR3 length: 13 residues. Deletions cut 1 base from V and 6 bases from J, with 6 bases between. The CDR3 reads CASSLVGAGELFF. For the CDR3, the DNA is TGTGCCAGCAGCTTAGTTGGGGCCGGGGAGCTGTTTTTT.

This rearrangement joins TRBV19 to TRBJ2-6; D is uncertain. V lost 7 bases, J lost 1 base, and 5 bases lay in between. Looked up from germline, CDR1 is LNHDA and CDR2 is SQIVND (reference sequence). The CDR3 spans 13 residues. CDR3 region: CASKVSGANVLTF. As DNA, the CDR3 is TGTGCCAGTAAGGTTTCTGGGGCCAACGTCCTGACTTTC.

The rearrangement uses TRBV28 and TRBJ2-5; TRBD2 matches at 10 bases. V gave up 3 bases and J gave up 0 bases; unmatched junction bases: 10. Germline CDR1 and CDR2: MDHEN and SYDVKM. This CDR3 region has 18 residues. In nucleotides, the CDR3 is TGTGCCAGCAGTTTGTGGGCTAGCGGGAGTTACCACCAAGAGACCCAGTACTTC. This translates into CASSLWASGSYHQETQYF.

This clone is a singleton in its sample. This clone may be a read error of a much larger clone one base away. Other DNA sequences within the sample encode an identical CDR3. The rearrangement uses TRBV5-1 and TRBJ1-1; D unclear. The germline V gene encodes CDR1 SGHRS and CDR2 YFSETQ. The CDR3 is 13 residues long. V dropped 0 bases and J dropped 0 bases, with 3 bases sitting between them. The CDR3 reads CASSLGVNTEAFF. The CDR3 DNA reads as TGCGCCAGCAGCTTGGGCGTGAACACTGAAGCTTTCTTT.

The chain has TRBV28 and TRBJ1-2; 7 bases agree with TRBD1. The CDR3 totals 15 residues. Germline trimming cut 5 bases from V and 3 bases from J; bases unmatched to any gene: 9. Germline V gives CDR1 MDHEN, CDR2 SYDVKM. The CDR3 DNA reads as TGTGCCAGCAGTCCGGTCGACAGGGCCTACTATGGCTACACCTTC. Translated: CASSPVDRAYYGYTF.

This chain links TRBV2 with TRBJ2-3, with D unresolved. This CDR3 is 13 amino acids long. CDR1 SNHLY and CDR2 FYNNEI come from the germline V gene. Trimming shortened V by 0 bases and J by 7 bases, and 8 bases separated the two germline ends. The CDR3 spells CASSEASSNTQYF. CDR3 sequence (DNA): TGTGCCAGCAGTGAAGCGTCCTCCAATACGCAGTATTTT.

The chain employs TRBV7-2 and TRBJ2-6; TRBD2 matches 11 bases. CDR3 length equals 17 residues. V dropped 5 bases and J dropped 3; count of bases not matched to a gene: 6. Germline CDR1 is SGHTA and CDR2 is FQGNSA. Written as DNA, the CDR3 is TGTGCCAGCAGCGTTAGCCTAGCGGGAGGTGGGGCCAACGTCCTGACTTTC. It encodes CASSVSLAGGGANVLTF.